This is a list of T cell receptor beta chains from one sample in a study of PD-1 blockade in classical Hodgkin lymphoma. Measured with immunoSEQ multiplex PCR; TCRdb has only the in-frame clones, and not every one. Among around 6,700 clones, 78% were seen once, and the ten largest hold roughly 3.4%. This material consisted of CD4+ T cells from blood, taken at baseline. These receptors all stem from a human donor with classical Hodgkin lymphoma. Both conserved end residues are part of each CDR3. A D gene is named only where the DNA matches it firmly. Some rows mark clone size as missing; the rest say once, few, many or name a class of expanded clone.

clone_size: .
d_call: .
j_call: TRBJ2-5
v_call: TRBV4-2
cdr3_aa: CASSQEIKVREQRETQYF
cdr3_nt: TGTGCCAGCAGCCAAGAGATAAAGGTACGGGAGCAGCGAGAGACCCAGTACTTC

clone_size: .
d_call: .
j_call: TRBJ1-2
v_call: TRBV20-1
cdr3_aa: CSSVAGYGYTF
cdr3_nt: TGCAGCTCCGTGGCGGGCTATGGCTACACCTTC

clone_size: medium-sized
d_call: TRBD2
j_call: TRBJ2-1
v_call: TRBV7-6
cdr3_aa: CASSSGGTGAYNEQFF
cdr3_nt: TGTGCCAGCAGCTCCGGGGGGACTGGGGCCTACAATGAGCAGTTCTTC

clone_size: .
d_call: .
j_call: TRBJ2-1
v_call: TRBV2
cdr3_aa: CASSEGPYNEQFF
cdr3_nt: TGTGCCAGCAGTGAGGGACCTTACAATGAGCAGTTCTTC

clone_size: .
d_call: TRBD1
j_call: TRBJ1-2
v_call: TRBV11-3
cdr3_aa: CASSLIGTGIGYTF
cdr3_nt: TGTGCCAGCAGCTTAATTGGGACAGGGATTGGCTACACCTTC

clone_size: .
d_call: TRBD1
j_call: TRBJ1-5
v_call: TRBV6-5
cdr3_aa: CASSYSRDRYQPQHF
cdr3_nt: TGTGCCAGCAGTTACTCGAGGGACAGATATCAGCCCCAGCATTTT

clone_size: .
d_call: .
j_call: TRBJ2-7
v_call: TRBV5-1
cdr3_aa: CASRGRGQSREQYF
cdr3_nt: TGCGCCAGCAGGGGCAGGGGCCAGTCTCGGGAGCAGTACTTC

clone_size: .
d_call: TRBD1
j_call: TRBJ2-3
v_call: TRBV19
cdr3_aa: CASRNMGQGGDTQYF
cdr3_nt: TGTGCCAGTAGGAATATGGGACAGGGCGGGGATACGCAGTATTTT

clone_size: once
d_call: .
j_call: TRBJ1-1
v_call: TRBV6-5
cdr3_aa: CASSRTGGTEAFF
cdr3_nt: TGTGCCAGCAGCCGCACCGGGGGTACTGAAGCTTTCTTT

clone_size: .
d_call: .
j_call: TRBJ1-5
v_call: TRBV6-1
cdr3_aa: CASQRDVGNQPQHF
cdr3_nt: TGTGCCAGCCAGCGGGACGTCGGCAATCAGCCCCAGCATTTT

clone_size: .
d_call: TRBD2
j_call: TRBJ2-1
v_call: TRBV4-2
cdr3_aa: CASSPTLAGTNNEQFF
cdr3_nt: TGTGCCAGCAGCCCGACACTAGCGGGGACAAACAATGAGCAGTTCTTC

clone_size: .
d_call: .
j_call: TRBJ1-6
v_call: TRBV4-1
cdr3_aa: CASSQDNRVSYNSPLHF
cdr3_nt: TGCGCCAGCAGCCAAGATAACCGGGTTTCTTATAATTCACCCCTCCACTTT

clone_size: .
d_call: .
j_call: TRBJ2-5
v_call: TRBV2
cdr3_aa: CASSIRRVQETQYF
cdr3_nt: TGTGCCAGCAGTATACGCAGGGTGCAGGAGACCCAGTACTTC

clone_size: once
d_call: TRBD1
j_call: TRBJ2-7
v_call: TRBV9
cdr3_aa: CASSEGWATGTYEQYF
cdr3_nt: TGTGCCAGCAGCGAGGGGTGGGCGACAGGGACCTACGAGCAGTACTTC

clone_size: .
d_call: .
j_call: TRBJ1-3
v_call: TRBV6-5
cdr3_aa: CASSYADGGGNTIYF
cdr3_nt: TGTGCCAGCAGTTACGCTGACGGGGGTGGAAACACCATATATTTT

clone_size: .
d_call: .
j_call: TRBJ2-7
v_call: TRBV4-2
cdr3_aa: CASSQPGAGLNYEQYF
cdr3_nt: TGTGCCAGCAGCCAACCCGGGGCAGGGCTAAACTACGAGCAGTACTTC

clone_size: .
d_call: .
j_call: TRBJ1-5
v_call: TRBV2
cdr3_aa: CASKGTRGGNQPQHF
cdr3_nt: TGTGCCAGCAAAGGGACCCGAGGTGGCAATCAGCCCCAGCATTTT

clone_size: .
d_call: .
j_call: TRBJ2-3
v_call: TRBV7-9
cdr3_aa: CASSYRGSSTDTQYF
cdr3_nt: TGTGCCAGCAGCTACCGGGGGTCCAGCACAGATACGCAGTATTTT

clone_size: .
d_call: TRBD1
j_call: TRBJ1-1
v_call: TRBV4-1
cdr3_aa: CASSQEGQAWAEAFF
cdr3_nt: TGCGCCAGCAGCCAAGAGGGACAGGCTTGGGCTGAAGCTTTCTTT

clone_size: .
d_call: .
j_call: TRBJ1-3
v_call: TRBV7-6
cdr3_aa: CASSLEGSGNTIYF
cdr3_nt: TGTGCCAGCAGCTTAGAGGGCAGTGGAAACACCATATATTTT

clone_size: .
d_call: .
j_call: TRBJ2-2
v_call: TRBV13
cdr3_aa: CASSLLRSGLNTGELFF
cdr3_nt: TGTGCCAGCAGCTTATTGAGGTCCGGACTTAACACCGGGGAGCTGTTTTTT

clone_size: .
d_call: .
j_call: TRBJ2-1
v_call: TRBV9
cdr3_aa: CASSPGRTYNEQFF
cdr3_nt: TGTGCCAGCAGCCCGGGGAGAACCTACAATGAGCAGTTCTTC

clone_size: few
d_call: .
j_call: TRBJ1-5
v_call: TRBV28
cdr3_aa: CASSPKRVARIDQPQHF
cdr3_nt: TGTGCCAGCAGTCCTAAGAGGGTTGCCCGAATTGATCAGCCCCAGCATTTT

clone_size: .
d_call: .
j_call: TRBJ2-2
v_call: TRBV7-2
cdr3_aa: CASSLAQGRAYRTGELFF
cdr3_nt: TGTGCCAGCAGCTTAGCGCAGGGTCGCGCTTACAGGACCGGGGAGCTGTTTTTT

clone_size: .
d_call: TRBD1
j_call: TRBJ1-4
v_call: TRBV2
cdr3_aa: CASRRQGAVEKLFF
cdr3_nt: TGTGCCAGCAGGAGACAGGGGGCGGTTGAAAAACTGTTTTTT

clone_size: .
d_call: .
j_call: TRBJ1-1
v_call: TRBV5-6
cdr3_aa: CASSFPGTEAFF
cdr3_nt: TGTGCCAGCAGCTTTCCAGGGACTGAAGCTTTCTTT

clone_size: .
d_call: .
j_call: TRBJ2-4
v_call: TRBV7-2
cdr3_aa: CASSLGTENIQYF
cdr3_nt: TGTGCCAGCAGCTTAGGGACAGAAAACATTCAGTACTTC